The 26 T cell receptor beta chains in this list originate from one sample, sequenced in a study of OX40 agonist ivuxolimab in advanced cancers. TCRdb's copy holds only in-frame clones and misses some; the assay was immunoSEQ multiplex PCR. The repertoire holds approximately 82,000 clones, with 94% as singletons. Sequencing was performed on CD4+ or CD8+ T cells sorted from blood, taken in a trial of the OX40 agonist ivuxolimab. These receptors all stem from an adult with an advanced solid tumor such as melanoma, head and neck, liver or kidney cancer.

This sequence joins TRBV9 and TRBJ2-1, with 10 bases fitting TRBD2. The ends lost 0 bases at V and 6 bases at J; junction bases unmatched: 6. This CDR3 is built from 16 residues. Germline V gene sequence: CDR1 SGDLS, CDR2 YYNGEE. CDR3: CASSVGAIAGGNEQFF. The CDR3, as DNA: TGTGCCAGCAGCGTAGGGGCGATAGCGGGAGGCAATGAGCAGTTCTTC.

The chain uses TRBV4-3 and TRBJ1-1, with no clear D. Per germline, CDR1 LGHNA and CDR2 YSLEER. The V end was cut by 0 bases, the J end by 4 bases, with 9 bases between. The CDR3 is made up of 14 amino acids. CDR3 protein: CASSQDSAVTEAFF. The CDR3 nucleotides read TGCGCCAGCAGCCAAGATTCGGCGGTCACTGAAGCTTTCTTT.

The chain carries TRBV29-1 and TRBJ2-1; the match to TRBD1 covers 7 bases. CDR3 size: 14 residues. Germline V lookup: CDR1 SQVTM, CDR2 ANQGSEA. J gave up 0 bases and V 7 bases, and 6 bases lay outside the gene matches. DNA of the CDR3: TGCAGCGGGAAGGGGGCCAGCTCCTACAATGAGCAGTTCTTC. Its translation is CSGKGASSYNEQFF.

The chain carries TRBV7-2 and TRBJ1-1; D remains unclear. The CDR3 is 17 residues long. With 0 bases removed from V and 5 bases from J, the gap between germline ends came to 19 bases. Germline-derived CDR1 and CDR2 are SGHTA and FQGNSA. The CDR3 region has the DNA TGTGCCAGCAGCTTAGCGGATGGAAACTTCCTCCATACTGAAGCTTTCTTT. Encoded protein: CASSLADGNFLHTEAFF. The full variable domain, its missing parts supplied by reference TRBV7-2 and TRBJ1-1, is GAGVSQSPSNKVTEKGKDVELRCDPISGHTALYWYRQSLGQGLEFLIYFQGNSAPDKSGLPSDRFSAERTGGSVSTLTIQRTQQEDSAVYLCASSLADGNFLHTEAFFGQGTRLTVV.

The chain couples TRBV4-1 to TRBJ2-3, with TRBD2 identical over 14 bases. This CDR3 is built from 17 residues. The J segment lost 6 bases and the V segment lost 3 bases, leaving 8 bases of the junction unmatched. CDR1 MGHRA and CDR2 YSYEKL come from the germline V gene. CDR3 residues: CASSHPGTSGRGDTQYF. The CDR3 bases are TGCGCCAGCAGCCACCCCGGGACTAGCGGGAGAGGGGATACGCAGTATTTT.

The chain combines TRBV19 with TRBJ1-1, with D unresolved. V lost 1 base and J lost 6, with 3 bases in between. Germline assignment: CDR1 LNHDA and CDR2 SQIVND (reference sequence). This CDR3 spans 11 amino acids. DNA of the CDR3: TGTGCCAGTAGTATAGGGTCTGAAGCTTTCTTT. Its translation is CASSIGSEAFF.

This rearrangement joins TRBV4-1 to TRBJ1-4; D possibly corresponds to TRBD1 (6 bases). The CDR3 is made up of 18 amino acids. The V gene's germline CDR1 is MGHRA and CDR2 YSYEKL. V was shortened by 1 base and J by 2 bases, with 17 bases between the two germline ends. The CDR3 nucleotides are TGCGCCAGCAGCCAAGTTGAAGGGGGACACGCGACTAATGAAAAACTGTTTTTT. Its protein is CASSQVEGGHATNEKLFF.

The rearrangement links TRBV5-6 to TRBJ2-3; no reliable D call. V was cut by 0 bases and J by 2 bases, with 13 bases left in between. The germline V gene encodes CDR1 SGHDT and CDR2 YYEEEE. The length of the CDR3 is 16 residues. CDR3 DNA sequence: TGTGCCAGCAGCTTGGCAGCGAGGATATTCACAGATACGCAGTATTTT. Its translation is CASSLAARIFTDTQYF. The whole variable domain, filled in from reference TRBV5-6 and TRBJ2-3, reads DAGVTQSPTHLIKTRGQQVTLRCSPKSGHDTVSWYQQALGQGPQFIFQYYEEEERQRGNFPDRFSGHQFPNYSSELNVNALLLGDSALYLCASSLAARIFTDTQYFGPGTRLTVL.

This clone came up once. This chain uses TRBV27 with TRBJ2-7, with D unresolved. The V and J ends lost 4 bases and 5 bases respectively, with 21 bases between them. The CDR3 consists of 16 residues. The germline CDR1 and CDR2 sequences are MNHEY and SMNVEV (reference sequence). CDR3 loop: CASSSLTPLGFNEQYF. In DNA form, the CDR3 reads TGTGCCAGCAGTTCCCTGACTCCCTTAGGCTTTAACGAGCAGTACTTC.

This clone appeared a single time. The V and J genes are TRBV29-1 and TRBJ2-7, with D perhaps matching TRBD2 (6 bases). This CDR3 contains 12 residues. Germline assignment: CDR1 SQVTM and CDR2 ANQGSEA. V lost 5 bases and J 4 bases, leaving 12 bases between the germline ends. The CDR3 nucleotides read TGCAGCGTTTCTAGCCGGGGGTACGAGCAGTACTTC. It is translated as CSVSSRGYEQYF.

V usage is TRBV5-1 and J usage is TRBJ2-7; D not certain. The V gene lost 4 bases and the J gene lost 3 bases, with 14 bases spanning the gap. Germline V CDR1 and CDR2: SGHRS, YFSETQ. The length of the CDR3 is 14 residues. CDR3 bases: TGCGCCAGCAGCCCTCCTGGGCACAACTACGAGCAGTACTTC. It codes for CASSPPGHNYEQYF. The variable domain in full, with the rest retrieved from reference TRBV5-1 and TRBJ2-7, is KAGVTQTPRYLIKTRGQQVTLSCSPISGHRSVSWYQQTPGQGLQFLFEYFSETQRNKGNFPGRFSGRQFSNSRSEMNVSTLELGDSALYLCASSPPGHNYEQYFGPGTRLTVT.

The rearrangement joins TRBV7-9 to TRBJ2-7, with TRBD2 identical over 8 bases. Germline lookup yields CDR1 SEHNR and CDR2 FQNEAQ (reference sequence). Trimming at V came to 5 bases and at J to 4 bases, leaving 4 bases not matched to a gene. This CDR3 is 13 amino acids long. The DNA of the CDR3 is TGTGCCAGCAGCCCGGGGGGGCGGTACGAGCAGTACTTC. Translating gives CASSPGGRYEQYF.

V is TRBV7-3 and J is TRBJ1-1; D might be TRBD1 (5 bases). This CDR3 region has 14 residues. Deletions cut 0 bases from V and 8 bases from J, with 13 bases between. Germline values: CDR1 SGHTA, CDR2 FQGTGA. CDR3 loop: CASSLTAGKPEAFF. The DNA for the CDR3 is TGTGCCAGCAGCTTAACGGCAGGGAAGCCGGAAGCTTTCTTT.

V is TRBV7-6 and J is TRBJ1-1; D is ambiguous. This CDR3 has 13 amino acids. Germline V gene sequence: CDR1 SGHVS, CDR2 FNYEAQ. V was cut by 6 bases and J by 4 bases, with 12 bases left in between. CDR3 sequence (DNA): TGTGCCAGCAGTCCGGGCGGGTCCACTGAAGCTTTCTTT. Its translation is CASSPGGSTEAFF.

The chain has TRBV5-6 and TRBJ2-1; 12 positions match TRBD1. The germline CDR1 and CDR2 sequences are SGHDT and YYEEEE. The CDR3 runs to 17 residues. J lost 8 bases, V lost 3 bases, and 12 bases had no gene match. CDR3 coding DNA: TGTGCCAGCAGCTCCCCGGCGGGGGACAGGGGGCGATATGAGCAGTTCTTC. Its translation is CASSSPAGDRGRYEQFF.

The chain carries TRBV7-8 and TRBJ1-1, with 7 bases aligning to TRBD1. CDR3 length: 15 amino acids. Germline values: CDR1 SGHVS, CDR2 FQNEAQ. V dropped 4 bases and J dropped 5; count of bases not matched to a gene: 10. For the CDR3, the DNA is TGTGCCAGCAGCTCCCTCCAGGGGGGGAGGACTGAAGCTTTCTTT. This gives the protein CASSSLQGGRTEAFF.

The chain combines TRBV6-5 with TRBJ1-3; weak D call: TRBD1 (6 bases). This CDR3 contains 15 residues. V was shortened by 8 bases and J by 4 bases, with 18 bases between the two germline ends. Germline V gene sequence: CDR1 MNHEY, CDR2 SVGAGI. The CDR3 sequence is CASRRGVISGNTIYF. The CDR3 DNA is TGTGCCAGCCGGAGGGGGGTAATATCGGGAAACACCATATATTTT.

The chain couples TRBV6-5 to TRBJ1-5, with 7 nucleotides matching TRBD1. This CDR3 contains 15 residues. The germline V gene encodes CDR1 MNHEY and CDR2 SVGAGI. Germline trimming cut 2 bases from V and 3 bases from J; bases unmatched to any gene: 4. The CDR3: CASSYPGGINQPQHF. CDR3 sequence (DNA): TGTGCCAGCAGTTACCCAGGGGGAATCAATCAGCCCCAGCATTTT.

The V and J genes are TRBV7-2 and TRBJ2-2; D perhaps matches TRBD2 (7 bases). Germline V lookup: CDR1 SGHTA, CDR2 FQGNSA. The length of the CDR3 is 15 residues. The germline V and J ends were trimmed by 0 bases and 10 bases, with 15 bases remaining between them. The CDR3 nucleotides read TGTGCCAGCAGCTTAGCGGGGGGGCTTCACGAGGAGCTGTTTTTT. Amino acids: CASSLAGGLHEELFF.

This rearrangement joins TRBV5-1 to TRBJ1-2, with 10 bases lining up with TRBD1. The CDR3 is made up of 15 amino acids. V trimming: 0 bases; J trimming: 8 bases; junction bases outside the gene matches: 7. Germline assignment: CDR1 SGHRS and CDR2 YFSETQ. The CDR3: CASSLAWDRGWGYTF. The CDR3 coding sequence is TGCGCCAGCAGCTTGGCCTGGGACAGGGGATGGGGCTACACCTTC.

The rearrangement links TRBV28 to TRBJ1-4; D ambiguous. CDR1 and CDR2 from the germline V gene are MDHEN and SYDVKM. The CDR3 runs to 12 residues. Trimming shortened V by 2 bases and J by 10 bases, and 8 bases separated the two germline ends. The CDR3 loop is CASSLRSLKLFF. The CDR3 DNA sequence: TGTGCCAGCAGTTTACGCAGCTTAAAACTGTTTTTT.

This clone was counted a few times. The rearrangement joins TRBV19 to TRBJ1-1; possibly TRBD1 for D (6 bases). The CDR3 spans 12 residues. Germline assignment: CDR1 LNHDA and CDR2 SQIVND (reference sequence). Trimming stripped 6 bases from V and 4 bases from J, with 9 bases between. The CDR3 spells CASSRGATEAFF. The CDR3 nucleotides are TGTGCCAGTAGCCGGGGGGCCACTGAAGCTTTCTTT.

The V gene is TRBV7-9, the J gene TRBJ1-5; 10 bases match TRBD1. Germline trimming cut 5 bases from V and 6 bases from J; bases unmatched to any gene: 4. Germline CDR1 reads SEHNR; CDR2 reads FQNEAQ (reference sequence). This CDR3 region has 14 residues. The CDR3 DNA is TGTGCCAGCAGCCGACAGGGGGCCGGTCAGCCCCAGCATTTT. Its protein product is CASSRQGAGQPQHF.

DNA for the CDR3: TGTGCCAGCAGCTGGGAGGGACAGGGGATTGAAGCTTTCTTT. It encodes CASSWEGQGIEAFF. The V and J genes are TRBV28 and TRBJ1-1; 10 bases map to TRBD1. The CDR3 loop spans 14 amino acids. CDR1 MDHEN and CDR2 SYDVKM come from the germline V gene. V was pared by 6 bases and J by 7 bases, with 8 bases of the junction left unmatched.

The chain carries TRBV4-1 and TRBJ1-5; a weak D match, TRBD1 (6 bases). Trimming pared 2 bases from V and 5 bases from J, leaving 25 bases between. CDR3 length equals 19 residues. From germline, CDR1 is MGHRA and CDR2 YSYEKL. CDR3 DNA: TGCGCCAGCAGCCAAAAATGGGGCTTTACAGGGACGGGCGATCAGCCCCAGCATTTT. It is translated as CASSQKWGFTGTGDQPQHF.

The chain recombines TRBV19 with TRBJ1-5; no definite D call. CDR1 and CDR2 from the germline V gene are LNHDA and SQIVND (reference sequence). This CDR3 is 15 amino acids long. Trimming shortened V by 3 bases and J by 0 bases, and 9 bases separated the two germline ends. The CDR3 here is CASSIKVNSNQPQHF. DNA of the CDR3: TGTGCCAGTAGTATCAAAGTAAATAGCAATCAGCCCCAGCATTTT.